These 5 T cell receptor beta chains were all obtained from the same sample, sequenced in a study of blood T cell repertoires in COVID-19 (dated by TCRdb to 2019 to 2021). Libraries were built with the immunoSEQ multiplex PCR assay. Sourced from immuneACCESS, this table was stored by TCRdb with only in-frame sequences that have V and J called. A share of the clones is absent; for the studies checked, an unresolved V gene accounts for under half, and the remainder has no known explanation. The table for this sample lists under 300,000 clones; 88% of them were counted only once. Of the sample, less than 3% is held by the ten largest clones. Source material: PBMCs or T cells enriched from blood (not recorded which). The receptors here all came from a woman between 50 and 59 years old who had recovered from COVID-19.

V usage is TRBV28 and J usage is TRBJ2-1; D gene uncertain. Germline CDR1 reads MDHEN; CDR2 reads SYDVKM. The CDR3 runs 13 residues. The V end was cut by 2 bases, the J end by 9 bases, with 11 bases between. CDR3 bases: TGTGCCAGCAGTTTAGGAGCTATCGCTGAGCAGTTCTTC. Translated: CASSLGAIAEQFF.

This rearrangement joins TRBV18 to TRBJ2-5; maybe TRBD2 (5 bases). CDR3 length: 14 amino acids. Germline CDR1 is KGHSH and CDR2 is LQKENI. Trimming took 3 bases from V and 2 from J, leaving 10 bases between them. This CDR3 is CASSPSLGQETQYF. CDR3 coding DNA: TGTGCCAGCTCACCGTCACTAGGGCAAGAGACCCAGTACTTC.

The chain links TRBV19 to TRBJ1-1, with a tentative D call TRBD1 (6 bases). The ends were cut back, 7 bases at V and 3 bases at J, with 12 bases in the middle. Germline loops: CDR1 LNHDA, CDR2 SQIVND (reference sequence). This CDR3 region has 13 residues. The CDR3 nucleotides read TGTGCCAGTAAGGCGGGGGCGTACACTGAAGCTTTCTTT. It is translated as CASKAGAYTEAFF. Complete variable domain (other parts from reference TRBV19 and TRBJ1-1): DGGITQSPKYLFRKEGQNVTLSCEQNLNHDAMYWYRQDPGQGLRLIYYSQIVNDFQKGDIAEGYSVSREKKESFPLTVTSAQKNPTAFYLCASKAGAYTEAFFGQGTRLTVV.

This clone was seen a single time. The CDR3 sequence is CASRRLSSQETQYF. CDR3 DNA sequence: TGTGCCAGCAGACGACTATCATCCCAAGAGACCCAGTACTTC. The chain uses TRBV2 and TRBJ2-5; D is possibly TRBD2 (5 bases). This CDR3 has 14 amino acids. The germline V and J ends were trimmed by 6 bases and 1 base, with 12 bases remaining between them. Germline V gene sequence: CDR1 SNHLY, CDR2 FYNNEI.

The CDR3 DNA sequence: TGCAGCGTTATTCAACTAGCGGGACCCTCCTACGAGCAGTACTTC. Translated: CSVIQLAGPSYEQYF. The chain has TRBV29-1 and TRBJ2-7; 10 nucleotides agree with TRBD2. Germline V gives CDR1 SQVTM, CDR2 ANQGSEA. Trimming took 5 bases from V and 0 from J; bases not matched to a gene: 7. The CDR3 loop spans 15 amino acids.